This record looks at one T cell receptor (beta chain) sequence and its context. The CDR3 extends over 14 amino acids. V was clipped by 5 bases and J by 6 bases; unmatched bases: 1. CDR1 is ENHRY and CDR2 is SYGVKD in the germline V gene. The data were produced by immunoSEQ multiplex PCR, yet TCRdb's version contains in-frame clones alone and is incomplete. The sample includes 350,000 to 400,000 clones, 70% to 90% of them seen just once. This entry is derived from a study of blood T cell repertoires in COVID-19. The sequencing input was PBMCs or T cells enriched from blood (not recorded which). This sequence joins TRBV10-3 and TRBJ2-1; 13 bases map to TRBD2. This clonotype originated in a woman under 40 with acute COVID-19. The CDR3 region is CAISTSGGVNEQFF. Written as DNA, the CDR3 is TGTGCCATCAGTACTAGCGGGGGGGTCAATGAGCAGTTCTTC.